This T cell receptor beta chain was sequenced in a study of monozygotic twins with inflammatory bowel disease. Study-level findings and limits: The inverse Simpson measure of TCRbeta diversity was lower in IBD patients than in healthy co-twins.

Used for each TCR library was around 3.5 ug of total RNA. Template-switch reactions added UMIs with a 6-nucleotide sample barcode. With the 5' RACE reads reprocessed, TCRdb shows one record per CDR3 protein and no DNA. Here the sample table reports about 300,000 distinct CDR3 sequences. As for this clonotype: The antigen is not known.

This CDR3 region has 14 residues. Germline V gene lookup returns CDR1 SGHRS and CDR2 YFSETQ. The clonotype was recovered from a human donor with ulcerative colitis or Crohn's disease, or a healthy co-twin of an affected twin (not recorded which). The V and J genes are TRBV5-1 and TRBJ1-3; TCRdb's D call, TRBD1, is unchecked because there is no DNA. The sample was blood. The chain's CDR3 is CASSPGTSGNTIYF.